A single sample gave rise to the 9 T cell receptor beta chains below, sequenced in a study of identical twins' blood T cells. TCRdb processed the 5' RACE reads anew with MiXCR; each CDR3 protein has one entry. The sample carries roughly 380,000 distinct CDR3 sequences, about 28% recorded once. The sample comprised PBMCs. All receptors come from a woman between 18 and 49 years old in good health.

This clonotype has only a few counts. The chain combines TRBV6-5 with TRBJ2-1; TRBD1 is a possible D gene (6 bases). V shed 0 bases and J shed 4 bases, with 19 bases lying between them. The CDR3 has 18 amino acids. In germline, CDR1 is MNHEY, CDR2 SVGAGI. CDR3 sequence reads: CASSYSITLQGPYNEQFF. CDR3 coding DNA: TGTGCCAGCAGTTACTCGATCACACTTCAGGGGCCGTACAATGAGCAGTTCTTC.

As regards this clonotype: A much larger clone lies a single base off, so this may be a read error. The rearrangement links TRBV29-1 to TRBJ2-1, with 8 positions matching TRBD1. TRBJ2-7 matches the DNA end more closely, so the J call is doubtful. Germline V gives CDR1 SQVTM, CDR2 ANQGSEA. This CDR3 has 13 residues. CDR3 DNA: TGCAGCGCCGCGACAGGGGATTCCAATGAGCAGTACTTC. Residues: CSAATGDSNEQYF.

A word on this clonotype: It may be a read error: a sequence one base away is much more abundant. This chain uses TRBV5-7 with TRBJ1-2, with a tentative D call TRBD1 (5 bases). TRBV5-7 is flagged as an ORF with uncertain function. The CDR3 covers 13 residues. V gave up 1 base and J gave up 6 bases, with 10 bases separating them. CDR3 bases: TGTGCCAGCAGCTTGCCACAGGATAATGGCTACACCTTC. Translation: CASSLPQDNGYTF.

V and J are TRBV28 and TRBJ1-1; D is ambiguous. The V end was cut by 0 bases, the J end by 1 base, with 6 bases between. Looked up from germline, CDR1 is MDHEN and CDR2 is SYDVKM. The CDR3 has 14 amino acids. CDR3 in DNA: TGTGCCAGCAGTTTATGGGCTTGGAACACTGAAGCTTTCTTT. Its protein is CASSLWAWNTEAFF.

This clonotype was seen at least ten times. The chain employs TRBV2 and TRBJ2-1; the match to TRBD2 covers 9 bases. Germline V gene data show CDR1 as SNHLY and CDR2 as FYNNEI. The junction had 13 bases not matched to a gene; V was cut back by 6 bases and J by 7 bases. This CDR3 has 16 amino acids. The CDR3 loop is CASRGIWREGPNEQFF. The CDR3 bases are TGTGCCAGCAGAGGGATTTGGCGGGAGGGCCCTAATGAGCAGTTCTTC.

The CDR3 sequence: CASSQDRDSNQPQHF. CDR3 bases: TGTGCCAGCAGCCAAGACAGGGATAGCAATCAGCCCCAGCATTTT. The chain recombines TRBV3-1 with TRBJ1-5; D is perhaps TRBD1 (5 bases). Trimming removed 0 bases at V and 0 bases at J, with 6 bases between. CDR1 LGHDT and CDR2 YNNKEL come from the germline V gene (reference sequence). The CDR3 length is 15 residues.

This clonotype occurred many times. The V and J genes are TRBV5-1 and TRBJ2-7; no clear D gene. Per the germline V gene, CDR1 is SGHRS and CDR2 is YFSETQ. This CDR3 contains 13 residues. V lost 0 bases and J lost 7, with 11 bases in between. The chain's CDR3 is CASSLAGLWEQYF. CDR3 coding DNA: TGCGCCAGCAGCTTGGCCGGTCTCTGGGAGCAGTACTTC. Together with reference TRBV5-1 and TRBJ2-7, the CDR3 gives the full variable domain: KAGVTQTPRYLIKTRGQQVTLSCSPISGHRSVSWYQQTPGQGLQFLFEYFSETQRNKGNFPGRFSGRQFSNSRSEMNVSTLELGDSALYLCASSLAGLWEQYFGPGTRLTVT.

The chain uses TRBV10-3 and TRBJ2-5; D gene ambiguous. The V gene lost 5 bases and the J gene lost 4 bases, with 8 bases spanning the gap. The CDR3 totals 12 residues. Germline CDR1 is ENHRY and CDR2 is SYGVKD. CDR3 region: CAISSMGETQYF. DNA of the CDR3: TGTGCCATCAGTTCCATGGGAGAGACCCAGTACTTC.

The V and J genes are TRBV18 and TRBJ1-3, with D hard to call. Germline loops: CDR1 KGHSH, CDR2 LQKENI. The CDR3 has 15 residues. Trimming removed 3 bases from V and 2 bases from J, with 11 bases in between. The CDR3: CASSPAVGAGNTIYF. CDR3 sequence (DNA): TGTGCCAGCTCACCGGCGGTCGGGGCTGGAAACACCATATATTTT. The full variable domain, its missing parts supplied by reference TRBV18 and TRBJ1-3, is NAGVMQNPRHLVRRRGQEARLRCSPMKGHSHVYWYRQLPEEGLKFMVYLQKENIIDESGMPKERFSAEFPKEGPSILRIQQVVRGDSAAYFCASSPAVGAGNTIYFGEGSWLTVV.